This passage covers 27 T cell receptor beta chains from one sample sequenced in a study of response to subunit inactivated influenza vaccine. From the RT-PCR reads, TCRdb called clonotypes with MiXCR, one entry per CDR3 protein. The profile covers roughly 520,000 distinct CDR3 sequences, with 25% appearing a single time and approximately 1.9% taken by the ten largest. This sample comprised CD4+ T cells sorted from PBMCs, obtained more than 4 days after vaccination. The origin of the receptors is a man aged 50 to 59 who received an inactivated influenza vaccine.

This clonotype was counted only a few times. The J gene is TRBJ2-7, the V gene TRBV5-1; D might be TRBD1 (6 bases). The CDR3 is 14 amino acids. V was shortened by 4 bases and J by 3 bases, with 14 bases between the two germline ends. CDR1 SGHRS and CDR2 YFSETQ come from the germline V gene. DNA for the CDR3: TGCGCCAGCAGCAGTAGTACAGGGAACTACGAGCAGTACTTC. Protein sequence: CASSSSTGNYEQYF.

This chain joins TRBV24-1 and TRBJ2-2; D might be TRBD1 (6 bases). V was pared by 2 bases and J by 3 bases, with 6 bases between. Germline V lookup: CDR1 KGHDR, CDR2 SFDVKD. The CDR3 spans 14 residues. The CDR3 nucleotides are TGTGCCACCAGTGATTGGACAGACACCGGGGAGCTGTTTTTT. It yields the protein CATSDWTDTGELFF.

Only one count was recorded for this clonotype. This chain joins TRBV3-1 and TRBJ2-7, with 7 bases fitting TRBD1. CDR1 LGHDT and CDR2 YNNKEL come from the germline V gene (reference sequence). Germline trimming cut 3 bases from V and 7 bases from J; bases unmatched to any gene: 3. The CDR3 spans 12 residues. The CDR3 protein is CASSQNRGEQYF. Written as DNA, the CDR3 is TGTGCCAGCAGCCAGAACAGGGGAGAGCAGTACTTC.

As concerns this clonotype: Mismatch with germline at one junction end may stem from a read error. V usage is TRBV7-2 and J usage is TRBJ2-7; 10 bases map to TRBD2. The V gene's germline CDR1 is SGHTA and CDR2 FQGNSA. This CDR3 spans 16 amino acids. This CDR3 is CSSSLGSSGSGYEQYF. DNA of the CDR3: TGTTCCAGCAGCTTAGGGTCTAGCGGGAGTGGCTACGAGCAGTACTTC. The variable domain in full, completed from reference TRBV7-2 and TRBJ2-7, reads GAGVSQSPSNKVTEKGKDVELRCDPISGHTALYWYRQSLGQGLEFLIYFQGNSAPDKSGLPSDRFSAERTGGSVSTLTIQRTQQEDSAVYLCSSSLGSSGSGYEQYFGPGTRLTVT.

The chain uses TRBV20-1 and TRBJ1-2, with unresolved D. The germline gives CDR1 DFQATT, CDR2 SNEGSKA (reference sequence). V was pared by 5 bases and J by 6 bases, with 13 bases between. The CDR3 has 12 amino acids. The chain's CDR3 is CSAYPGSHGYTF. The CDR3 region has the DNA TGCAGTGCTTACCCTGGAAGCCATGGCTACACCTTC.

This clonotype was counted many times. The chain is built from TRBV11-2 and TRBJ2-3; TRBD2 agrees at 9 bases. The CDR3 spans 16 residues. V gave up 3 bases and J gave up 0 bases; unmatched junction bases: 4. CDR1 and CDR2 (germline): SGHAT, FQNNGV. The CDR3 loop is CASSFLAGGSTDTQYF. CDR3 nucleotide sequence: TGTGCCAGCAGCTTTCTGGCGGGGGGGAGCACAGATACGCAGTATTTT.

The chain couples TRBV4-3 to TRBJ1-2, with D unresolved. Germline V gene sequence: CDR1 LGHNA, CDR2 YSLEER. The V gene lost 0 bases and the J gene lost 4 bases, with 6 bases spanning the gap. The CDR3 extends over 13 amino acids. In nucleotides, the CDR3 is TGCGCCAGCAGCCAAGATCCGCGCTATGGCTACACCTTC. It encodes CASSQDPRYGYTF.

The chain couples TRBV5-1 to TRBJ1-2; no reliable D call. The germline V and J ends were trimmed by 4 bases and 2 bases, with 12 bases remaining between them. CDR1 and CDR2 (germline): SGHRS, YFSETQ. This CDR3 has 14 residues. CDR3 loop: CASSPGDTNYGYTF. In nucleotides, the CDR3 is TGCGCCAGCAGCCCAGGAGATACCAACTATGGCTACACCTTC.

This clonotype was found a few times. V and J are TRBV20-1 and TRBJ2-7; D tentatively reads TRBD1 or TRBD2 (5 bases each). CDR1 and CDR2 from the germline V gene are DFQATT and SNEGSKA (reference sequence). The CDR3 has 15 amino acids. V lost 6 bases, J lost 2 bases, and 20 bases lay in between. CDR3 loop: CSAPPLGTDTYEQYF. The CDR3 DNA sequence: TGCAGTGCGCCGCCCCTCGGGACCGATACCTACGAGCAGTACTTC.

The chain has TRBV7-3 and TRBJ1-4, with 8 bases identical to TRBD1. With 4 bases clipped from V and 5 bases from J, the junction kept 6 bases outside the gene matches. Germline CDR1 SGHTA, CDR2 FQGTGA. This CDR3 contains 15 residues. The CDR3 DNA reads TGTGCCAGCAGCTACCGACAGGGGAGCAATGAAAAACTGTTTTTT. It translates to CASSYRQGSNEKLFF.

This clonotype was counted a single time. This sequence joins TRBV19 and TRBJ2-2, with 7 bases identical to TRBD2. V was clipped by 3 bases and J by 1 base; unmatched bases: 5. CDR1 LNHDA and CDR2 SQIVND come from the germline V gene (reference sequence). This CDR3 is 16 amino acids long. The CDR3 sequence: CASSILPSGNTGELFF. The CDR3 DNA follows: TGTGCCAGTAGTATTCTCCCTAGCGGGAACACCGGGGAGCTGTTTTTT. The whole variable domain, remainder taken from reference TRBV19 and TRBJ2-2, is DGGITQSPKYLFRKEGQNVTLSCEQNLNHDAMYWYRQDPGQGLRLIYYSQIVNDFQKGDIAEGYSVSREKKESFPLTVTSAQKNPTAFYLCASSILPSGNTGELFFGEGSRLTVL.

This clonotype was seen a handful of times. One base away lies a much larger clone, so this may be a sequencing read error. V gene TRBV7-7 combines with J gene TRBJ2-2, with D perhaps matching TRBD1 (5 bases). The CDR3 covers 14 residues. Germline CDR1 and CDR2: SSHAT and FNYEAQ (reference sequence). The germline V and J ends were trimmed by 5 bases and 0 bases, with 7 bases remaining between them. CDR3 coding DNA: TGTGCCAGCAGCCGGACAACGAACACCGGGGAGCTGTTTTTT. Amino acid sequence: CASSRTTNTGELFF. The variable domain in full, with the rest retrieved from reference TRBV7-7 and TRBJ2-2, is GAGVSQSPRYKVTKRGQDVTLRCDPISSHATLYWYQQALGQGPEFLTYFNYEAQPDKSGLPSDRFSAERPEGSISTLTIQRTEQRDSAMYRCASSRTTNTGELFFGEGSRLTVL.

This clonotype was counted a few times. The chain has TRBV6-5 and TRBJ2-2, with 12 positions matching TRBD1. This CDR3 has 17 amino acids. Germline V gene sequence: CDR1 MNHEY, CDR2 SVGAGI. Losses at the gene ends were 4 bases for V and 3 bases for J; bases not matched to a gene: 6. CDR3 sequence: CASSSGTGGTYTGELFF. In nucleotides, the CDR3 is TGTGCCAGCAGTTCCGGGACAGGGGGCACGTACACCGGGGAGCTGTTTTTT.

The chain combines TRBV12-3 or TRBV12-4 with TRBJ2-1; D gene unclear. The CDR3 extends over 11 amino acids. Trimming shortened V by 0 bases and J by 14 bases, and 8 bases separated the two germline ends. As DNA, the CDR3 is TGTGCCAGCAGTTTAGCGTTTTCGGAGTTCTTC. This translates into CASSLAFSEFF.

The chain couples TRBV20-1 to TRBJ2-7, with 11 nucleotides matching TRBD2. The V gene's germline CDR1 is DFQATT and CDR2 SNEGSKA (reference sequence). The CDR3 has 14 residues. J gave up 5 bases and V 5 bases, and 8 bases lay outside the gene matches. CDR3: CSAGQPGLADEQYF. In DNA, the CDR3 is TGCAGTGCTGGCCAACCGGGACTAGCGGACGAGCAGTACTTC.

V usage is TRBV6-4 and J usage is TRBJ2-1, with 14 bases aligning to TRBD2. CDR3 length: 15 residues. Germline CDR1 MRHNA, CDR2 SNTAGT. With 10 bases clipped from V and 9 bases from J, the junction kept 11 bases outside the gene matches. As DNA, the CDR3 is TGTGCCACCACTGGGACTAGCGGGAGAGGGAGTGAGCAGTTCTTC. Its protein is CATTGTSGRGSEQFF.

This clonotype was found a few times. This chain's CDR3 is CASSRWGVGADNEQFF. CDR3 nucleotides: TGTGCCAGCAGCCGATGGGGGGTCGGGGCCGACAATGAGCAGTTCTTC. The rearrangement joins TRBV12-3 or TRBV12-4 to TRBJ2-1, with TRBD2 as a possible D gene (6 bases). Trimming shortened V by 6 bases and J by 5 bases, and 20 bases separated the two germline ends. The CDR3 totals 16 residues.

The rearrangement links TRBV29-1 to TRBJ2-3, with 10 bases identical to TRBD2. This CDR3 region has 13 residues. Germline CDR1 and CDR2: SQVTM and ANQGSEA. V lost 5 bases to trimming and J lost 4 bases; unmatched junction nucleotides: 3. CDR3 in DNA: TGCAGCGTTTTAGCGGGAGGAGCAGATACGCAGTATTTT. It encodes CSVLAGGADTQYF.

The gene calls are TRBV7-2 and TRBJ1-4; a weak D match, TRBD1 (6 bases). The CDR3 is made up of 13 amino acids. CDR1 SGHTA and CDR2 FQGNSA come from the germline V gene. Trimming removed 5 bases at V and 8 bases at J, with 12 bases between. CDR3 residues: CASSLMTGEKLFF. CDR3 DNA sequence: TGTGCCAGCAGCCTAATGACAGGAGAAAAACTGTTTTTT.

The V and J genes are TRBV10-3 and TRBJ2-2; 10 bases agree with TRBD2. CDR3 length equals 14 residues. In germline, CDR1 is ENHRY, CDR2 SYGVKD. J lost 1 base, V lost 7 bases, and 0 bases had no gene match. The chain's CDR3 is CAIKRGGNTGELFF. The CDR3 DNA reads as TGTGCCATCAAGCGGGGGGGGAACACCGGGGAGCTGTTTTTT.

This clonotype was recorded once. The V call is TRBV5-1, the J call TRBJ1-1; 9 nucleotides align to TRBD1. With V trimmed by 2 bases and J by 0 bases, 5 bases remained unmatched. Germline V gives CDR1 SGHRS, CDR2 YFSETQ. The CDR3 is 16 residues long. CDR3 in DNA: TGCGCCAGCAGCTTCGTGGGACAGGGTATGAACACTGAAGCTTTCTTT. Translation: CASSFVGQGMNTEAFF. The full variable domain, its missing parts supplied by reference TRBV5-1 and TRBJ1-1, is KAGVTQTPRYLIKTRGQQVTLSCSPISGHRSVSWYQQTPGQGLQFLFEYFSETQRNKGNFPGRFSGRQFSNSRSEMNVSTLELGDSALYLCASSFVGQGMNTEAFFGQGTRLTVV.

This clonotype was seen a handful of times. The rearrangement joins TRBV6-2 or TRBV6-3 to TRBJ2-4, with D possibly matching TRBD1 (6 bases). Looked up from germline, CDR1 is MNHEY and CDR2 is SVGEGT. V was clipped by 4 bases and J by 3 bases, with 19 bases between them. This CDR3 is 17 amino acids long. CDR3 loop: CASSSRERGLLKNIQYF. CDR3 sequence (DNA): TGTGCCAGCAGTTCGAGGGAGAGGGGGTTGCTCAAAAACATTCAGTACTTC.

This rearrangement joins TRBV20-1 to TRBJ2-1, with D perhaps matching TRBD1 or TRBD2 (6 bases each). Germline loops: CDR1 DFQATT, CDR2 SNEGSKA (reference sequence). The CDR3 length is 14 residues. The V gene lost 4 bases and the J gene lost 8 bases, with 18 bases spanning the gap. The CDR3 DNA is TGCAGTGCTACCGAGGGGGGTCGAATCCATGAGCAGTTCTTC. Residues: CSATEGGRIHEQFF.

The table lists this clonotype with a few counts. J is TRBJ2-1 and V is TRBV5-1, with D perhaps matching TRBD2 (6 bases). CDR3 length: 16 residues. From germline, CDR1 is SGHRS and CDR2 YFSETQ. Trimming cost V 0 bases and J 8 bases, with 18 bases left between them. The CDR3 coding sequence is TGCGCCAGCAGCTTGGTACCGGGAGAGGCTTACGATGAGCAGTTCTTC. This codes for CASSLVPGEAYDEQFF.

This clonotype was seen just once. The J gene is TRBJ2-1, the V gene TRBV20-1, with TRBD2 matching 11 bases. This CDR3 spans 14 amino acids. The germline V gene encodes CDR1 DFQATT and CDR2 SNEGSKA (reference sequence). Trimming cost V 6 bases and J 8 bases; bases outside gene matches: 9. CDR3 sequence: CSAPTSGSAYEQFF. The CDR3 DNA reads TGCAGTGCCCCTACTAGCGGGAGTGCCTATGAGCAGTTCTTC.

This clonotype was seen a few times. This chain joins TRBV27 and TRBJ2-5; D is unclear. Germline values: CDR1 MNHEY, CDR2 SMNVEV (reference sequence). The CDR3 is 11 residues long. Trimming took off 8 bases at V and 8 bases at J, with 12 bases between the two ends. CDR3 DNA: TGTGCCAGCGCCGGAATTGGAACCCAGTACTTC. Its translation: CASAGIGTQYF.

This clonotype was observed a handful of times. The V gene is TRBV20-1, the J gene TRBJ2-1; 7 bases map to TRBD2. There are 16 residues in the CDR3. J was trimmed by 1 base and V by 1 base; bases with no gene match: 7. Germline lookup yields CDR1 DFQATT and CDR2 SNEGSKA (reference sequence). For the CDR3, the DNA is TGCAGTGCTAGAGTCATTCGGGAGGCGTCCTACAATGAGCAGTTCTTC. Translated: CSARVIREASYNEQFF.